These 25 T cell receptor beta chains came from one sample sequenced in a study of blood T cells in healthy people across ages. For the second PCR, which ran for about 7 to 11 cycles, a sample-barcoded 5' primer and a J-beta primer mix were used. From the 5' RACE reads, TCRdb called clonotypes with MiXCR, one entry per CDR3 protein. The table lists about 840,000 distinct CDR3 sequences, 25% to 35% of them singletons, with roughly a tenth in the top ten. This sample was shared with a second study, whose subject was T cells of mothers and their children.

Sample: blood. Receptor source: a woman between 35 and 50 years old in good health.

Of note for this clonotype: A much larger clone differs by one base, so this may be a read error. This chain uses TRBV27 with TRBJ2-7, with D tentatively TRBD2 (6 bases). Per the germline V gene, CDR1 is MNHEY and CDR2 is SMNVEV (reference sequence). The CDR3 consists of 12 residues. V was cut by 6 bases and J by 3 bases, with 9 bases left in between. This chain's CDR3 is CASRNGGYEQYF. The CDR3 bases are TGTGCCAGCAGGAACGGGGGCTACGAGCAGTACTTC.

This sequence joins TRBV7-3 and TRBJ2-3; weak D call: TRBD2 (6 bases). Germline V gene lookup returns CDR1 SGHTA and CDR2 FQGTGA. CDR3 size: 14 residues. V shed 2 bases and J shed 6 bases, with 12 bases lying between them. CDR3 coding DNA: TGTGCCAGCAGCTTATGGGGGGTGGGGGATACGCAGTATTTT. It encodes CASSLWGVGDTQYF.

In its sample, this clonotype was seen many times. The rearrangement uses TRBV29-1 and TRBJ2-2; the D is unclear. The CDR3 has 11 residues. Germline CDR1 and CDR2: SQVTM and ANQGSEA. V gave up 4 bases and J gave up 2 bases, with 2 bases separating them. CDR3 sequence reads: CSVANTGELFF. In nucleotides, the CDR3 is TGCAGCGTTGCTAACACCGGGGAGCTGTTTTTT.

This clonotype has ten or more counts. The gene calls are TRBV20-1 and TRBJ2-5, with TRBD2 as a possible D gene (6 bases). CDR1 DFQATT and CDR2 SNEGSKA come from the germline V gene (reference sequence). The CDR3 has 12 residues. With 5 bases removed from V and 6 bases from J, the gap between germline ends came to 13 bases. CDR3: CSASTGRQTQYF. The DNA for the CDR3 is TGCAGTGCTTCTACGGGGAGGCAGACCCAGTACTTC.

This clonotype came up a few times. This chain links TRBV18 with TRBJ2-1; the match to TRBD2 covers 11 bases. Trimming took 1 base from V and 7 from J; bases not matched to a gene: 9. Looked up from germline, CDR1 is KGHSH and CDR2 is LQKENI. The CDR3 loop spans 17 amino acids. CDR3 bases: TGTGCCAGCTCACCACTCTTACTAGCGGGGGCCGCAAATGAGCAGTTCTTC. Its translation: CASSPLLLAGAANEQFF.

This clonotype was detected ten times or more. V and J are TRBV19 and TRBJ2-4; tentative D call: TRBD2 (5 bases). CDR1 and CDR2 from the germline V gene are LNHDA and SQIVND (reference sequence). CDR3 length: 13 amino acids. V was trimmed by 5 bases and J by 6 bases, leaving 11 bases between them. The CDR3, as DNA: TGTGCCAGTAGTGGGTTCGGGGTAAACATTCAGTACTTC. As protein: CASSGFGVNIQYF.

This clonotype appeared a few times. This sequence joins TRBV2 and TRBJ2-5; 7 bases match TRBD1. Germline trimming cut 2 bases from V and 5 bases from J; bases unmatched to any gene: 8. The CDR3 has 15 residues. Germline CDR1 and CDR2: SNHLY and FYNNEI. The CDR3 here is CASSEIFDRAETQYF. CDR3 nucleotides: TGTGCCAGCAGTGAAATCTTCGACAGGGCGGAGACCCAGTACTTC.

Notes on this clonotype: Being one base from a much bigger clone, this may be a read error. The rearrangement uses TRBV7-3 and TRBJ2-7, with D tentatively TRBD1 (6 bases). Germline CDR1 SGHTA, CDR2 FQGTGA. The CDR3 extends over 15 amino acids. CDR3 sequence: CASGLGQQSSYEQYF. The DNA for the CDR3 is TGTGCCAGCGGCTTAGGACAGCAGAGCTCCTACGAGCAGTACTTC.

This clonotype was found a few times. A much larger clone sits a single nucleotide away, making a read error possible. The genes are TRBV4-2 and TRBJ2-7; D is possibly TRBD1 (6 bases). CDR3 length equals 13 residues. Trimming left V 4 bases short and J 9 bases short, with 16 bases between. The germline gives CDR1 LGHNA, CDR2 YNFKEQ. The DNA for the CDR3 is TGTGCCAGCAGCCTCACAGGGTTCCACGGGCAGTACTTC. Its protein product is CASSLTGFHGQYF.

V and J are TRBV30 and TRBJ2-4; either TRBD1 or TRBD2 may fit D (5 bases each). The J call may not be correct, given that the DNA end is closer to TRBJ2-7. This CDR3 is 13 amino acids long. Looked up from germline, CDR1 is GTSNPN and CDR2 is SVGIG (reference sequence). The CDR3 spells CAWRAGRSYEQYF. CDR3 sequence (DNA): TGTGCCTGGAGGGCAGGGAGATCATACGAGCAGTACTTC.

This clonotype was seen ten or more times. The CDR3 is CASSTTSGAAFRYF. CDR3 DNA sequence: TGTGCCAGTAGTACAACTAGCGGGGCTGCCTTTCGGTACTTC. The chain joins TRBV19 to TRBJ2-4; 10 nucleotides match TRBD2. V gave up 4 bases and J gave up 15 bases; unmatched junction bases: 12. Per germline, CDR1 LNHDA and CDR2 SQIVND (reference sequence). The CDR3 covers 14 residues.

This clonotype was seen a few times. V is TRBV12-3 or TRBV12-4 and J is TRBJ2-1, with 9 nucleotides matching TRBD2. The CDR3 length is 16 residues. V dropped 8 bases and J dropped 5; count of bases not matched to a gene: 13. Written as DNA, the CDR3 is TGTGCCAGCGGTGATGTCTCTAGCGGGGAACACAATGAGCAGTTCTTC. Amino acid sequence: CASGDVSSGEHNEQFF.

There are many counts of this clonotype. The genes are TRBV28 and TRBJ2-7; D is ambiguous. Germline assignment: CDR1 MDHEN and CDR2 SYDVKM. The V gene lost 3 bases and the J gene lost 6 bases, with 9 bases spanning the gap. This CDR3 comprises 12 residues. CDR3 region: CASSLRPLEQYF. DNA of the CDR3: TGTGCCAGCAGTTTGCGGCCTCTCGAGCAGTACTTC.

Notes on this clonotype: A junction boundary mismatches the germline segment, possibly from a read error. V usage is TRBV28 and J usage is TRBJ1-2; 8 bases line up with TRBD1. The germline CDR1 and CDR2 sequences are MDHEN and SYDVKM. The CDR3 extends over 13 amino acids. In nucleotides, the CDR3 is TGTACCAGCAGCTCAGGGGGCGTACACGGCTACACCTTC. This sequence encodes CTSSSGGVHGYTF.

J is TRBJ2-1 and V is TRBV12-3 or TRBV12-4; TRBD2 agrees at 13 bases. The CDR3 consists of 16 residues. J lost 8 bases, V lost 3 bases, and 7 bases had no gene match. The CDR3 DNA reads TGTGCCAGCAGTTTCCTACTAGCGGGGGGGCAGGATGAGCAGTTCTTC. Translation: CASSFLLAGGQDEQFF.

The chain has TRBV7-9 and TRBJ2-7; D is unclear. The length of the CDR3 is 14 residues. In germline, CDR1 is SEHNR, CDR2 FQNEAQ (reference sequence). The V and J ends lost 3 bases and 2 bases respectively, with 11 bases between them. The CDR3 DNA follows: TGTGCCAGCAGCTTTCCCAAAGGAACCTACGAGCAGTACTTC. Translation: CASSFPKGTYEQYF.

This clonotype was seen a few times. The rearrangement uses TRBV20-1 and TRBJ2-1, with 12 bases identical to TRBD2. The V gene end was trimmed by 0 bases and the J gene end by 6 bases; junction bases not matched to a gene: 6. Germline CDR1 and CDR2: DFQATT and SNEGSKA (reference sequence). This CDR3 has 16 amino acids. As DNA, the CDR3 is TGCAGTGCTAGAGAGAGACTAGCGGGGGTGGGCAATGAGCAGTTCTTC. Translated, it gives CSARERLAGVGNEQFF.

The chain joins TRBV30 to TRBJ2-7; TRBD1 matches 7 bases. J lost 3 bases, V lost 5 bases, and 13 bases had no gene match. This CDR3 spans 15 amino acids. CDR1 is GTSNPN, CDR2 SVGIG, per germline (reference sequence). DNA of the CDR3: TGTGCCTGGGATCATCCGGGACAGATGAGCTACGAGCAGTACTTC. Translated, it gives CAWDHPGQMSYEQYF. Based on the CDR3 plus reference TRBV30 and TRBJ2-7, the full variable domain is SQTIHQWPATLVQPVGSPLSLECTVEGTSNPNLYWYRQAAGRGLQLLFYSVGIGQISSEVPQNLSASRPQDRQFILSSKKLLLSDSGFYLCAWDHPGQMSYEQYFGPGTRLTVT.

The chain joins TRBV24-1 to TRBJ2-1, with TRBD2 matching 14 bases. Germline CDR1 is KGHDR and CDR2 is SFDVKD. After removal of 9 bases from V and 2 bases from J, the junction contained 2 bases not matched to a gene. CDR3 length equals 15 residues. CDR3 in DNA: TGTGCCACCGGGACTAGCGGGGGCCCCTACAATGAGCAGTTCTTC. The encoded protein is CATGTSGGPYNEQFF.

A note on this clonotype: This sequence may be a read error, since a much larger clone differs from it by one base. The chain has TRBV20-1 and TRBJ2-4; 10 bases are a match to TRBD1. The J call may be faulty, since TRBJ2-7 better matches the DNA end. The V gene's germline CDR1 is DFQATT and CDR2 SNEGSKA (reference sequence). The CDR3 totals 14 residues. CDR3 DNA sequence: TGCAGTGCTAGAGGCGGACAGGGGGGCGACGAGCAGTACTTC. Protein product: CSARGGQGGDEQYF.

The chain employs TRBV28 and TRBJ2-1, with 7 bases matching TRBD1. V dropped 8 bases and J dropped 7; count of bases not matched to a gene: 5. This CDR3 has 12 residues. In germline, CDR1 is MDHEN, CDR2 SYDVKM. CDR3 nucleotide sequence: TGTGCCAGCGTACAGGGGTGGAATGAGCAGTTCTTC. As protein: CASVQGWNEQFF.

This clonotype appeared a few times. This sequence joins TRBV9 and TRBJ1-1; tentative D call: TRBD1 (6 bases). There are 13 residues in the CDR3. The germline gives CDR1 SGDLS, CDR2 YYNGEE. Trimming stripped 3 bases from V and 7 bases from J, with 13 bases between. The CDR3 DNA is TGTGCCAGCAGCGCCGGGGACACAGGTGAAGCTTTCTTT. This encodes CASSAGDTGEAFF. The full variable domain, its missing parts supplied by reference TRBV9 and TRBJ1-1, is DSGVTQTPKHLITATGQRVTLRCSPRSGDLSVYWYQQSLDQGLQFLIQYYNGEERAKGNILERFSAQQFPDLHSELNLSSLELGDSALYFCASSAGDTGEAFFGQGTRLTVV.

In this sample, this clonotype turned up many times. The gene calls are TRBV2 and TRBJ1-4; D unclear. The CDR3 extends over 11 amino acids. V lost 7 bases and J lost 8, with 8 bases in between. CDR1 SNHLY and CDR2 FYNNEI come from the germline V gene. The CDR3 loop reads CASNRGEKLFF. In DNA, the CDR3 is TGTGCCAGCAATAGAGGGGAAAAACTGTTTTTT.

This clonotype was detected only a few times. This CDR3 reads CSARSLVYEQYF. Here the CDR3 DNA reads TGCAGTGCTAGGAGTTTAGTCTACGAGCAGTACTTC. V usage is TRBV20-1 and J usage is TRBJ2-7; the D is unclear. The CDR3 covers 12 residues. Per germline, CDR1 DFQATT and CDR2 SNEGSKA (reference sequence). The germline V and J ends were trimmed by 3 bases and 3 bases, with 9 bases remaining between them.

This clonotype showed up just a few times. Mismatch with germline at one junction end may stem from a read error. The genes are TRBV10-3 and TRBJ1-1, with D unclear. Germline CDR1 ENHRY, CDR2 SYGVKD. The CDR3 is 14 amino acids. The CDR3 nucleotides are TGTGCCATCAGTGGTGGGGAGATGAACACTGAGGCTTTCTTT. It specifies CAISGGEMNTEAFF.